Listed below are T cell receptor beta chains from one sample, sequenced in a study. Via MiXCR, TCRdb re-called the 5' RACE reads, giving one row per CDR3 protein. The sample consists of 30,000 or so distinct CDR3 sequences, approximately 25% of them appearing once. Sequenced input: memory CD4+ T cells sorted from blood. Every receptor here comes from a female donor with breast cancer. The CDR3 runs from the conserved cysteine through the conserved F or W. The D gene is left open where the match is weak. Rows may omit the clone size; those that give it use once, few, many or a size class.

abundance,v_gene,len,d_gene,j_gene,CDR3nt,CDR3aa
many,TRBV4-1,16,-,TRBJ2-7,TGCGCCAGCAGCCAAGAGGGGTCGAGACAGTCCTACGAGCAGTACTTC,CASSQEGSRQSYEQYF
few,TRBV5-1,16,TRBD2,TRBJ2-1,TGCGCCAGCACGTCCGGCGGGACTAGCGGCTACAATGAGCAGTTCTTC,CASTSGGTSGYNEQFF
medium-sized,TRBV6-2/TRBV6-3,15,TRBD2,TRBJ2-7,TGTGCCAGCAGATCCACTAGCGGGAGGTCCTACGAGCAGTACTTC,CASRSTSGRSYEQYF
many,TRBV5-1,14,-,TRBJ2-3,TGCGCCAGCAGCTTGCGGGGCCCTCCCGATACGCAGTATTTT,CASSLRGPPDTQYF
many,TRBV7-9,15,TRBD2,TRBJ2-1,TGTGCCAGCAGCCACAGCGGGAGCTCCTACAATGAGCAGTTCTTC,CASSHSGSSYNEQFF
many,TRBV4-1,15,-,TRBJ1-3,TGCGCCAGCACCCTCTTTACAGGCTCTGGAAACACCATATATTTT,CASTLFTGSGNTIYF
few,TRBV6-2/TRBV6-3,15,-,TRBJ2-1,TGTGCCAGCAGTTACGCGGACAGAACATTCAATGAGCAGTTCTTC,CASSYADRTFNEQFF
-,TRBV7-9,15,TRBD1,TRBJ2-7,TGTGCCAGCAGCGGTGGACAGGGGTCCGCCTACGAGCAGTACTTC,CASSGGQGSAYEQYF
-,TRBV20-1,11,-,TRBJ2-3,TGCAGTGCTAGATTACAGGATACGCAGTATTTT,CSARLQDTQYF
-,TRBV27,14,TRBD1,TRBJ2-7,TGTGCCAGCTGGGCCGGGACAGGTATTGACGAGCAGTACTTC,CASWAGTGIDEQYF
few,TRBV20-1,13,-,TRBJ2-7,TGCAGTGGCTGGCTCACGACTTCCTACGAGCAGTACTTC,CSGWLTTSYEQYF
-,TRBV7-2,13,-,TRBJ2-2,TGTGCCAGCAGCTCCTCTGGGTCCGGGGAGCTGTTTTTT,CASSSSGSGELFF
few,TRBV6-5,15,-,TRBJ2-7,TGTGCCAGCAGTTACACCCAAGGAGGGAGGATCGAGCAGTACTTC,CASSYTQGGRIEQYF
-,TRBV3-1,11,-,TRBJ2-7,TGTGCCAGCAACCTAGGGTACGAGCAGTACTTC,CASNLGYEQYF
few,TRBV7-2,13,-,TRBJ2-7,TGTGCCAGCAGCCGGGACAAATCCTACGAGCAGTACTTC,CASSRDKSYEQYF
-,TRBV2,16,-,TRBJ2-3,TGTGCCAGCAGTATAGCGTTACTACAACTCACAGATACGCAGTATTTT,CASSIALLQLTDTQYF
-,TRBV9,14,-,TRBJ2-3,TGTGCCAGCAGCCTAGGTCTCTTCACAGATACGCAGTATTTT,CASSLGLFTDTQYF
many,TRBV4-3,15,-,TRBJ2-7,TGCGCCAGCAGCCCCGGTCGAGTCCAAACCTACGAGCAGTACTTC,CASSPGRVQTYEQYF
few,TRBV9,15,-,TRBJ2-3,TGTGCCAGCAGCCCAGTCCAGCGGGGCACAGATACGCAGTATTTT,CASSPVQRGTDTQYF
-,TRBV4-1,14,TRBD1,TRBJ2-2,TGCGCCAGTCAAGACAGGGGTAACACCGGGGAGCTGTTTTTT,CASQDRGNTGELFF
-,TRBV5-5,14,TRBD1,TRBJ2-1,TGTGCCAGCAGCTTAGGACAGGTTTCGGTCGAGCAGTTCTTC,CASSLGQVSVEQFF
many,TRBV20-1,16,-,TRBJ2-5,TGCAGTGCTAGAGATCCCGCGGATGGTATTAAAGAGACCCAGTACTTC,CSARDPADGIKETQYF
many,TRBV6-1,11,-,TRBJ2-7,TGTGCCAGCAGATCGGGGGCCGAGCAGTACTTC,CASRSGAEQYF
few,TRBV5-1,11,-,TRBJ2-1,TGCGCCAGCAGCGCCGGAAATGAGCAGTTCTTC,CASSAGNEQFF
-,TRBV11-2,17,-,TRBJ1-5,TGTGCCAGCAGCTTAAGTAGTTCCGAGACAACGTATCAGCCCCAGCATTTT,CASSLSSSETTYQPQHF
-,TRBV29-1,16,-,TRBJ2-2,TGCAGCGTTGAAGATAGGGGCCAGGGTAACACCGGGGAGCTGTTTTTT,CSVEDRGQGNTGELFF
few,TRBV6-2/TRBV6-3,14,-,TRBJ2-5,TGTGCCAGCAGTTACCAAGGGGTGGGCGAGACCCAGTACTTC,CASSYQGVGETQYF
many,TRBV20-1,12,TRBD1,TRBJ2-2,TGCAGTGCTTTTCAGGGGGCCGGGGAGCTGTTTTTT,CSAFQGAGELFF
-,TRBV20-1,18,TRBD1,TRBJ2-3,TGCAGTGCTACTCCGGGACAGGGTCCGGGGGTAAGCACAGATACGCAGTATTTT,CSATPGQGPGVSTDTQYF
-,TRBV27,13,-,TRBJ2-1,TGTGCCAGCAGTTTGGGCAACTACAATGAGCAGTTCTTC,CASSLGNYNEQFF
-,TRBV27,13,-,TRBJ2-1,TGTGCCAGCAGAGTCTTAATGAACAATGAGCAGTTCTTC,CASRVLMNNEQFF
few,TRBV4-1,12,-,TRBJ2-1,TGCGCCAGCAGTCACAGGGCCGATGAGCAGTTCTTC,CASSHRADEQFF
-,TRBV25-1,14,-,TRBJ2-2,TGTGCCACCAAAACACAGGGAGTCACCGGGGAGCTGTTTTTT,CATKTQGVTGELFF
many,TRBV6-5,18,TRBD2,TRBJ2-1,TGTGCCAGCAGTTACTCGAGTCCGGCGAGCGGGAGGGCCGGAGAGCAGTTCTTC,CASSYSSPASGRAGEQFF
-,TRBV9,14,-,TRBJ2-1,TGTGCCAGCAGCGCCGGGCCGTTCGAAGATGAGCAGTTCTTC,CASSAGPFEDEQFF
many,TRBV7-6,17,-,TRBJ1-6,TGTGCCAGCAGTGCGGGACAAATGTCGGTCAGTAATTCACCCCTCCACTTT,CASSAGQMSVSNSPLHF
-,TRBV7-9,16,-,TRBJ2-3,TGTGCCAGCAGCCCGGGCAGCGGCACTGGCACAGATACGCAGTATTTT,CASSPGSGTGTDTQYF
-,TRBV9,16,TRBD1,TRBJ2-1,TGTGCCAGCAGCGTAGGGTCCACAGGGGTCCTGAATGAGCAGTTCTTC,CASSVGSTGVLNEQFF
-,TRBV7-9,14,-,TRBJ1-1,TGTGCCAGCAGAAAAGACGGGGGGAACACTGAAGCTTTCTTT,CASRKDGGNTEAFF
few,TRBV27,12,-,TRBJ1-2,TGTGCCAGCAGGGACGGGAGCTATGGCTACACCTTC,CASRDGSYGYTF
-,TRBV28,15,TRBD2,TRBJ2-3,TGTGCCAGCAGAATTAGCGGGTTAAGCACAGATACGCAGTATTTT,CASRISGLSTDTQYF
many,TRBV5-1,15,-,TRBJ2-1,TGCGCCAGCAGCCCAGGAGCGGCCCCCTACAATGAGCAGTTCTTC,CASSPGAAPYNEQFF
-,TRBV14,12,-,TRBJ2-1,TGTGCCAGCAGCCAAGTGTTCGGCGAGCAGTTCTTC,CASSQVFGEQFF
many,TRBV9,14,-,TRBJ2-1,TGTGCCAGCAGCAGTCAAGGGGCAGGGAATGAGCAGTTCTTC,CASSSQGAGNEQFF